A single sample gave rise to the 6 T cell receptor beta chains below, sequenced in a study of post-analysis software for immune sequencing data. Findings of the study overall: TRBV5-6, TRBV5-1 and TRBV20-1 belonged to a set of about five TRBV segments that were more frequent in patients than controls.

These TCRs' antigens remain unknown. Libraries were made from TCR beta cDNA, and they carried unique molecular identifiers. TCRdb reprocessed the PCR reads via MiXCR and lists one record per CDR3 protein. This table has 750,000 to 900,000 distinct CDR3 sequences, about 43% appearing once. What was sequenced was blood. Receptors were obtained from a girl aged 10-17 years with multiple sclerosis.

CDR3 DNA sequence: TGTGCCAGCAGCCAAGGGCGGTGGGTGTTCTTC. Encoded protein: CASSQGRWVFF. The genes are TRBV3-1 and TRBJ2-1, with D unclear. With 1 base removed from V and 15 bases from J, the gap between germline ends came to 10 bases. Germline V gene data show CDR1 as LGHDT and CDR2 as YNNKEL (reference sequence). This CDR3 region has 11 residues.

This clonotype was observed a handful of times. This sequence joins TRBV15 and TRBJ2-1; D not resolved. Germline lookup yields CDR1 LNHNV and CDR2 YYDKDF (reference sequence). Trimming left V 8 bases short and J 2 bases short, with 7 bases between. The CDR3 is 12 residues long. The CDR3 DNA follows: TGTGCCACCGGACGCCCCTACAATGAGCAGTTCTTC. Translated, it gives CATGRPYNEQFF.

This clonotype was observed a handful of times. The chain couples TRBV4-3 to TRBJ2-7, with 11 bases lining up with TRBD2. The junction had 9 bases not matched to a gene; V was cut back by 2 bases and J by 6 bases. Germline V lookup: CDR1 LGHNA, CDR2 YSLEER. This CDR3 spans 16 amino acids. The CDR3 is CASSQTSGSSFGEQYF. The CDR3 bases are TGCGCCAGCAGCCAAACTAGCGGGAGTTCCTTCGGCGAGCAGTACTTC.

This rearrangement joins TRBV4-1 to TRBJ2-3, with 15 bases fitting TRBD2. Germline-derived CDR1 and CDR2 are MGHRA and YSYEKL. V was pared by 0 bases and J by 8 bases, with 9 bases of the junction left unmatched. The CDR3 loop spans 18 amino acids. The CDR3 DNA follows: TGCGCCAGCAGCCAAGATTTGCTAGCGGGACTAGCGGGAGGTACGCAGTATTTT. Its protein is CASSQDLLAGLAGGTQYF.

V gene TRBV15 combines with J gene TRBJ2-7; TRBD2 aligns across 7 bases. V dropped 0 bases and J dropped 5; count of bases not matched to a gene: 7. This CDR3 has 15 amino acids. Germline CDR1 LNHNV, CDR2 YYDKDF (reference sequence). CDR3 protein: CATSRDPGGGNEQYF. The CDR3, as DNA: TGTGCCACCAGCAGAGATCCGGGGGGAGGCAACGAGCAGTACTTC.

This clonotype was seen more than once but under ten times. The V call is TRBV12-3 or TRBV12-4, the J call TRBJ1-2; tentative D call: TRBD1 (5 bases). This CDR3 comprises 13 residues. V was trimmed by 7 bases and J by 4 bases, leaving 13 bases between them. The DNA of the CDR3 is TGTGCCAGCACCGGCGGACACCCCTATGGCTACACCTTC. Its protein product is CASTGGHPYGYTF.